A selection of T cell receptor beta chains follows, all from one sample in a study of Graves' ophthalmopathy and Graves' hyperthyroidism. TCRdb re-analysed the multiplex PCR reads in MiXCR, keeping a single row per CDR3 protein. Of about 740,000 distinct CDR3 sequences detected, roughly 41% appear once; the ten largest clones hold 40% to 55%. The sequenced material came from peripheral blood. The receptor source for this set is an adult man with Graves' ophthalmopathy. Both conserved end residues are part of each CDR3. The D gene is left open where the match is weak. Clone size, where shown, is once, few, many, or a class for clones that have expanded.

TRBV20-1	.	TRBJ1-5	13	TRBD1	CSVPGQGLQPQHF	TGCAGTGTCCCGGGACAGGGCCTTCAGCCCCAGCATTTT
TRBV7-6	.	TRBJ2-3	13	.	CASSPRGPDTQYF	TGTGCCAGCAGCCCTAGGGGCCCAGATACGCAGTATTTT
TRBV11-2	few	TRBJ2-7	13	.	CASSFYEGTEQYF	TGTGCCAGCAGCTTTTATGAGGGGACCGAGCAGTACTTC
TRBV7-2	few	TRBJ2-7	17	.	CASSYCRPGVYSYEQYF	TGTGCCAGCAGCTATTGCCGTCCAGGGGTCTACTCCTACGAGCAGTACTTC
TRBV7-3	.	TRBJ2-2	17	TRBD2	CASSPRPGLANTGELFF	TGTGCCAGCAGCCCCCGGCCGGGACTAGCGAACACCGGGGAGCTGTTTTTT
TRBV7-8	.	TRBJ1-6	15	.	CASTPTGFNNSPLHF	TGTGCCAGCACTCCGACAGGATTTAATAATTCACCCCTCCACTTT
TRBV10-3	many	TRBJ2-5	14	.	CAISDGTYQETQYF	TGTGCCATCAGTGATGGAACGTACCAAGAGACCCAGTACTTC
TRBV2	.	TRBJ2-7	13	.	CASLDPGFDEQYF	TGTGCCAGCTTAGATCCAGGGTTCGACGAGCAGTACTTC
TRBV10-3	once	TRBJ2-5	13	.	CAMRGTIDETQYF	TGTGCCATGAGGGGGACCATCGATGAGACCCAGTACTTC
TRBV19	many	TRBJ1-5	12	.	CASSTGNQPQHF	TGTGCCAGTAGTACGGGCAATCAGCCCCAGCATTTT
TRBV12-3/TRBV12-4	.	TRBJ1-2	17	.	CASTFGLGQDIGDGYTF	TGTGCCAGCACCTTCGGACTAGGCCAAGATATAGGGGATGGCTACACCTTC
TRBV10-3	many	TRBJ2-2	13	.	CAISDSSAGELFF	TGTGCCATCAGTGACTCTAGTGCCGGGGAGCTGTTTTTT
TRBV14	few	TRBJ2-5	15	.	CASSPKIGLQETQYF	TGTGCCAGCAGCCCTAAAATCGGGCTACAAGAGACCCAGTACTTC
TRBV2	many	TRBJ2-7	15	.	CASSDGGLGSYEQYF	TGTGCCAGCAGTGATGGTGGCCTTGGCTCCTACGAGCAGTACTTC
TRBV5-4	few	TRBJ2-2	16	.	CASSEGGSVNTGELFF	TGTGCCAGCAGCGAAGGGGGGAGCGTGAACACCGGGGAGCTGTTTTTT
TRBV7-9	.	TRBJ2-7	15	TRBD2	CASSRGAGGGYEQYF	TGTGCCAGCAGCCGAGGAGCGGGAGGCGGCTACGAGCAGTACTTC
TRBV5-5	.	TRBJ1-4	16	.	CASSLVETKGSEKLFF	TGTGCCAGCAGCTTGGTCGAGACAAAGGGGAGTGAAAAACTGTTTTTT
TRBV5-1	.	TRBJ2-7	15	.	CASSIVLGGVYEQYF	TGCGCCAGTAGTATAGTCTTGGGCGGGGTCTACGAGCAGTACTTC
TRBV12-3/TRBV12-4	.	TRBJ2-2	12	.	CASSWLTGELFF	TGTGCCTCCTCCTGGCTTACCGGGGAGCTGTTTTTT
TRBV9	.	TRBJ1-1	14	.	CASSAEGVNTEAFF	TGTGCCAGCAGCGCCGAGGGGGTGAACACTGAAGCTTTCTTT
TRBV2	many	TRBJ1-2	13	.	CASSKPEGYGYTF	TGTGCCAGCAGTAAACCGGAGGGCTATGGCTACACCTTC
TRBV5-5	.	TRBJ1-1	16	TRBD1	CASSRKSGQGNTEAFF	TGTGCCAGCAGCAGGAAATCGGGACAGGGAAACACTGAAGCTTTCTTT
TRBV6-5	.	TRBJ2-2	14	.	CASSYSRNTGELFF	TGTGCCAGCAGTTACTCGCGCAACACCGGGGAGCTGTTTTTT
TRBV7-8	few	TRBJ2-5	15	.	CASSPWAGAGETQYF	TGTGCCAGCAGCCCTTGGGCGGGGGCGGGGGAGACCCAGTACTTC
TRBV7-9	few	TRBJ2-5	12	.	CASGPFQETQYF	TGTGCCAGCGGACCTTTCCAAGAGACCCAGTACTTC
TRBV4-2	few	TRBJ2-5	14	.	CASSQDGAPETQYF	TGTGCCAGCAGCCAAGACGGGGCCCCAGAGACCCAGTACTTC
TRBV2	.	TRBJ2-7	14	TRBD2	CASRASGPHYEQYF	TGTGCCAGCAGGGCTAGCGGACCACACTACGAGCAGTACTTC
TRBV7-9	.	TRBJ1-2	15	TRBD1	CASSPGGQGAVGYTF	TGTGCCAGCAGCCCCGGCGGCCAGGGGGCTGTTGGCTACACCTTC
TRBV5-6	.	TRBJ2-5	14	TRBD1	CASSKGQGLEAQYF	TGTGCCAGCAGCAAGGGACAGGGACTCGAGGCCCAGTACTTC
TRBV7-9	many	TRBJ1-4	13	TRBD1	CASSLTGAEKLFF	TGTGCCAGCAGTCTGACAGGGGCCGAAAAACTGTTTTTT
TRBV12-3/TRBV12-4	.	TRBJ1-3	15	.	CASSFLGSSGNTIYF	TGTGCCAGCAGTTTTTTAGGCAGCTCTGGAAACACCATATATTTT
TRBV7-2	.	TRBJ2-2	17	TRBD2	CASSLGGSGSLTGELFF	TGTGCCAGCAGCTTAGGTGGTAGCGGGAGTCTCACCGGGGAGCTGTTTTTT
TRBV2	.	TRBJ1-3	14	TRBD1	CASSGGGHGNTIYF	TGTGCCAGCAGTGGAGGGGGCCATGGAAACACCATATATTTT
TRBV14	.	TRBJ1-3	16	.	CASSQGTFQVGNTIYF	TGTGCCAGCAGCCAAGGGACCTTTCAAGTCGGAAACACCATATATTTT
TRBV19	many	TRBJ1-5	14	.	CASSKTGKDQPQHF	TGTGCCAGTAGTAAAACAGGGAAGGATCAGCCCCAGCATTTT
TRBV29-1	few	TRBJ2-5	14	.	CSVETGTHQETQYF	TGCAGCGTTGAAACAGGGACCCACCAAGAGACCCAGTACTTC
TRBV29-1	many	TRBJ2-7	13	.	CSPIRRVSYEQYF	TGCAGCCCAATCCGTAGGGTCTCCTACGAGCAGTACTTC
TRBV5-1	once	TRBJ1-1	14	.	CASSLQAPNTEAFF	TGCGCCAGCAGCTTGCAGGCACCGAACACTGAAGCTTTCTTT
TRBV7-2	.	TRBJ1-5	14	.	CASSLARGNQPQHF	TGTGCCAGCAGCTTAGCCCGGGGCAATCAGCCCCAGCATTTT
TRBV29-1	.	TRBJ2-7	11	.	CSVGGAAEQYF	TGCAGCGTCGGAGGGGCCGCCGAGCAGTACTTC
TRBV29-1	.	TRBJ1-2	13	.	CSVEGYLGYGYTF	TGCAGCGTTGAAGGTTACCTGGGCTATGGCTACACCTTC
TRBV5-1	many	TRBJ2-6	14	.	CASSHSSGANVLTF	TGCGCCAGCAGCCACTCATCTGGGGCCAACGTCCTGACTTTC
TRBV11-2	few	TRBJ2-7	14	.	CASSSHPGAYEQYF	TGTGCCAGCAGCTCCCACCCAGGGGCCTACGAGCAGTACTTC
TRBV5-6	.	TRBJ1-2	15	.	CASSLTRRFPYGYTF	TGTGCCAGCAGCTTGACAAGGAGGTTCCCCTATGGCTACACCTTC
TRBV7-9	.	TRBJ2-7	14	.	CASSQVPLDYEQYF	TGCGCCAGCAGCCAAGTACCCCTGGACTACGAGCAGTACTTC
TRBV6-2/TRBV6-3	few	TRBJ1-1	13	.	CASKMTANTEAFF	TGTGCCAGCAAGATGACAGCGAACACTGAAGCTTTCTTT
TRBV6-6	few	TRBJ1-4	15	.	CASSYLTRSREKLFF	TGTGCCAGCAGTTACCTGACACGTTCTAGGGAAAAACTGTTTTTT
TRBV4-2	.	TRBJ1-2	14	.	CASSQEPRHSGYTF	TGTGCCAGCAGCCAAGAGCCCCGACATAGTGGCTACACCTTC
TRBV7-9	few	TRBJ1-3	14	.	CASSPRNSGNTIYF	TGTGCCAGCAGCCCTCGGAACTCTGGAAACACCATATATTTT
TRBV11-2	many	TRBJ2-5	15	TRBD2	CASSLAPAGEETQYF	TGTGCCAGCAGCTTGGCCCCGGCGGGAGAAGAGACCCAGTACTTC
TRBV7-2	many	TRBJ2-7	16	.	CASSLEYYGGRYEQYF	TGTGCCAGCAGCTTAGAATATTATGGGGGGCGCTACGAGCAGTACTTC
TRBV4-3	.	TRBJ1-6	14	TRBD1	CASSQYRGHSPLHF	TGCGCCAGCAGCCAATACAGGGGCCATTCACCCCTCCACTTT
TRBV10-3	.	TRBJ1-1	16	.	CASSYSVLQGWPEAFF	TGTGCCAGCAGTTACTCGGTCTTACAGGGCTGGCCTGAAGCTTTCTTT
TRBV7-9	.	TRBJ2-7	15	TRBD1	CASSQDGTGTQEQYF	TGTGCCAGCAGCCAAGACGGGACAGGGACTCAAGAGCAGTACTTC
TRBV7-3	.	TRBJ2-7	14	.	CASSRRDMAREQYF	TGCGCCAGCAGCCGCCGGGACATGGCCCGCGAGCAGTACTTC
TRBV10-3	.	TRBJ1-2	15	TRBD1	CAIFSPGQGGYGYTF	TGTGCCATCTTTAGCCCCGGACAGGGGGGGTATGGCTACACCTTC
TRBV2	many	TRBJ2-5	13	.	CASRPGGSETQYF	TGTGCCAGCAGGCCCGGGGGCAGCGAGACCCAGTACTTC